This T cell receptor (beta chain) was sequenced for a study of Ad26.COV2.S vaccination and SARS-CoV-2 variants. The wider study: Donor was assigned to the Ad26.COV2.S arm of trial COV1001.

Some clones are missing from TCRdb's copy, which holds only in-frame ones; the method was immunoSEQ multiplex PCR. The repertoire holds fewer than 400,000 clones, with about 89% as singletons. General study points: TCR breadth and depth analyses may have underestimated total T cell responses.

Treatment meaning: around 19 received Ad26.COV2.S at low or high dose, single or two shots; 5 received placebo; per-sample allocation not given. Sample collection was performed on day 63 after the first vaccine or placebo injection. An Ad26 vector was used to express Wuhan-strain SARS-CoV-2 spike as the vaccine. The CDR3 sequence is 13 residues long. V was pared by 2 bases and J by 4 bases, with 6 bases between. Germline CDR1 SGHDT, CDR2 YYEEEE. Note on this clone: Its antigen is currently unknown. Within the sample, other DNA sequences also encode this same CDR3.

This chain joins TRBV5-6 and TRBJ2-2; D unclear. Source: peripheral blood, taken in a trial of Ad26.COV2.S vaccine versus placebo. The source of this sequence is a person aged 18-60 years who received the Ad26.COV2.S COVID-19 vaccine or a placebo. CDR3 sequence: CASSLSGTGELFF. Here the CDR3 DNA reads TGTGCCAGCAGCTTATCAGGCACCGGGGAGCTGTTTTTT.